This entry lists 22 T cell receptor beta chains sequenced from one sample in a study of blood T cell repertoires in COVID-19. Assay: immunoSEQ multiplex PCR; the TCRdb copy retains only in-frame clones and omits some. The data show some 220,000 clones, around 81% seen once. The specimen sequenced was peripheral blood. These receptors were collected from a human donor in a cohort sampled during active COVID-19.

V gene TRBV15 combines with J gene TRBJ2-5; 7 bases map to TRBD2. The CDR3 loop spans 16 amino acids. The ends lost 1 base at V and 2 bases at J; junction bases unmatched: 7. Germline V gene data show CDR1 as LNHNV and CDR2 as YYDKDF (reference sequence). The CDR3 spells CATSRASAGAQETQYF. The CDR3 region has the DNA TGTGCCACCAGCAGAGCGTCGGCGGGAGCGCAAGAGACCCAGTACTTC.

In DNA, the CDR3 is TGTGCCAGTACCTCGGACAGGGAGCTGGCCGGGGAGCTGTTTTTT. This codes for CASTSDRELAGELFF. The rearrangement uses TRBV19 and TRBJ2-2; TRBD1 aligns across 8 bases. V was pared by 7 bases and J by 6 bases, with 10 bases of the junction left unmatched. Germline V gene lookup returns CDR1 LNHDA and CDR2 SQIVND (reference sequence). This CDR3 contains 15 residues.

The rearrangement links TRBV19 to TRBJ2-1; 7 bases are shared with TRBD1. Germline V lookup: CDR1 LNHDA, CDR2 SQIVND (reference sequence). With V trimmed by 0 bases and J by 2 bases, 4 bases remained unmatched. This CDR3 contains 16 residues. The CDR3 loop reads CASSIDETGAYNEQFF. CDR3 DNA sequence: TGTGCCAGTAGTATAGATGAAACAGGGGCCTACAATGAGCAGTTCTTC.

The rearrangement joins TRBV28 to TRBJ2-2; D might be TRBD2 (5 bases). CDR3 length: 15 amino acids. Deletions cut 1 base from V and 5 bases from J, with 11 bases between. Germline assignment: CDR1 MDHEN and CDR2 SYDVKM. CDR3 sequence: CASSLYRGPTGELFF. The CDR3 coding sequence is TGTGCCAGCAGTTTATATCGGGGTCCGACCGGGGAGCTGTTTTTT. The full variable domain, with the rest looked up from reference TRBV28 and TRBJ2-2, is DVKVTQSSRYLVKRTGEKVFLECVQDMDHENMFWYRQDPGLGLRLIYFSYDVKMKEKGDIPEGYSVSREKKERFSLILESASTNQTSMYLCASSLYRGPTGELFFGEGSRLTVL.

The V gene is TRBV7-2, the J gene TRBJ1-5; no clear D gene. Germline loops: CDR1 SGHTA, CDR2 FQGNSA. This CDR3 comprises 13 residues. V lost 2 bases, J lost 5 bases, and 7 bases lay in between. The CDR3 reads CASSLIRDQPQHF. CDR3 nucleotide sequence: TGTGCCAGCAGCTTAATCCGGGATCAGCCCCAGCATTTT.

This clone was seen only once. The chain employs TRBV2 and TRBJ2-2; 7 nucleotides line up with TRBD1. The CDR3 has 15 residues. V gave up 3 bases and J gave up 1 base; unmatched junction bases: 2. The germline CDR1 and CDR2 sequences are SNHLY and FYNNEI. The CDR3 bases are TGTGCCAGCAGTGAGGACAGGTGGAACACCGGGGAGCTGTTTTTT. Amino acids: CASSEDRWNTGELFF.

The V call is TRBV12-3 or TRBV12-4, the J call TRBJ1-2; the match to TRBD1 covers 7 bases. The CDR3 has 13 residues. J was trimmed by 8 bases and V by 5 bases; bases with no gene match: 8. This chain's CDR3 is CASSGGQKGGYTF. The CDR3 coding sequence is TGTGCCAGCAGTGGGGGACAGAAGGGCGGCTACACCTTC.

CDR3 loop: CASSLPPGRQQYF. CDR3 in DNA: TGTGCCAGCAGTTTACCTCCGGGGAGGCAGCAGTATTTT. This sequence joins TRBV12-3 or TRBV12-4 and TRBJ2-3, with a weak D call TRBD2 (6 bases). The CDR3 is made up of 13 amino acids. Trimming shortened V by 2 bases and J by 11 bases, and 14 bases separated the two germline ends.

V gene TRBV12-3 or TRBV12-4 combines with J gene TRBJ2-7, with 9 bases lining up with TRBD2. The J segment lost 2 bases and the V segment lost 5 bases, leaving 1 base of the junction unmatched. The CDR3 has 13 amino acids. This CDR3 reads CASSPSGAYEQYF. In DNA, the CDR3 is TGTGCCAGCAGTCCTAGCGGGGCCTACGAGCAGTACTTC.

The genes are TRBV29-1 and TRBJ2-7; TRBD1 matches 10 bases. With V trimmed by 1 base and J by 3 bases, 0 bases remained unmatched. The CDR3 covers 13 residues. Germline-derived CDR1 and CDR2 are SQVTM and ANQGSEA. The CDR3 DNA is TGCAGCGTTGAAGGGACAGGGGGCTACGAGCAGTACTTC. This encodes CSVEGTGGYEQYF.

The chain couples TRBV19 to TRBJ2-1; D may be TRBD1 (7 bases). This CDR3 is built from 16 residues. V lost 7 bases to trimming and J lost 5 bases, with 21 bases between them. Germline lookup yields CDR1 LNHDA and CDR2 SQIVND (reference sequence). The CDR3 protein is CASTGARTGANNEQFF. The CDR3 coding sequence is TGTGCCAGTACGGGGGCGCGGACAGGAGCCAACAATGAGCAGTTCTTC. Full variable domain (remainder filled in from reference TRBV19 and TRBJ2-1): DGGITQSPKYLFRKEGQNVTLSCEQNLNHDAMYWYRQDPGQGLRLIYYSQIVNDFQKGDIAEGYSVSREKKESFPLTVTSAQKNPTAFYLCASTGARTGANNEQFFGPGTRLTVL.

This rearrangement joins TRBV7-8 to TRBJ1-5, with D perhaps matching TRBD1 (5 bases). Trimming removed 0 bases from V and 2 bases from J, with 11 bases in between. The CDR3 is 16 amino acids. Germline loops: CDR1 SGHVS, CDR2 FQNEAQ. DNA of the CDR3: TGTGCCAGCAGCTTAGCGCGGGGGGATGGCAATCAGCCCCAGCATTTT. Amino acids: CASSLARGDGNQPQHF.

This clone was seen ten or more times. In DNA, the CDR3 is TGCGCCAGCAGCTCAGGGGGCAATCAGCCCCAGCATTTT. This gives the protein CASSSGGNQPQHF. V gene TRBV5-1 combines with J gene TRBJ1-5, with D tentatively TRBD1 (6 bases). The CDR3 contains 13 residues. Germline V gives CDR1 SGHRS, CDR2 YFSETQ. V was clipped by 3 bases and J by 2 bases, with 6 bases between them.

The rearrangement uses TRBV6-5 and TRBJ1-2; the D gene is possibly TRBD1 (5 bases). The V and J ends lost 1 base and 2 bases respectively, with 11 bases between them. Germline V lookup: CDR1 MNHEY, CDR2 SVGAGI. CDR3 length: 15 residues. CDR3 protein: CASSYFGHSNYGYTF. The CDR3 nucleotides are TGTGCCAGCAGTTACTTCGGACACTCAAACTATGGCTACACCTTC.

This clone showed up just once. The CDR3 nucleotides read TGTGCCAGTAGTATAGATGGCACGAACAGGGGGCGATCAGATACGCAGTATTTT. Encoded protein: CASSIDGTNRGRSDTQYF. J is TRBJ2-3 and V is TRBV19, with TRBD1 identical over 9 bases. The CDR3 is 18 residues long. Losses at the gene ends were 0 bases for V and 4 bases for J; bases not matched to a gene: 11. Germline-derived CDR1 and CDR2 are LNHDA and SQIVND (reference sequence). Full variable domain (rest looked up from reference TRBV19 and TRBJ2-3): DGGITQSPKYLFRKEGQNVTLSCEQNLNHDAMYWYRQDPGQGLRLIYYSQIVNDFQKGDIAEGYSVSREKKESFPLTVTSAQKNPTAFYLCASSIDGTNRGRSDTQYFGPGTRLTVL.

This chain connects TRBV25-1 to TRBJ2-1, with TRBD2 matching over 9 bases. Unmatched junction bases numbered 3, after V lost 2 bases and J lost 4 bases. Germline V CDR1 and CDR2: MGHDK, SYGVNS. CDR3 length: 15 residues. The DNA for the CDR3 is TGTGCCAGCAGTGAACCAGCGGGAGGATACAATGAGCAGTTCTTC. Translating gives CASSEPAGGYNEQFF.

In its sample, this clone was seen a few times. This rearrangement joins TRBV9 to TRBJ2-7; D gene unclear. CDR3 size: 14 residues. Trimming cost V 0 bases and J 0 bases, with 7 bases left between them. Per the germline V gene, CDR1 is SGDLS and CDR2 is YYNGEE. CDR3 DNA: TGTGCCAGCAGCGTAGACTATAACTCCTACGAGCAGTACTTC. Translation: CASSVDYNSYEQYF.

The V gene is TRBV7-8, the J gene TRBJ1-4; TRBD1 matches 7 bases. Per the germline V gene, CDR1 is SGHVS and CDR2 is FQNEAQ. J lost 0 bases, V lost 2 bases, and 3 bases had no gene match. The CDR3 spans 16 residues. The CDR3 reads CASSLNQGATNEKLFF. CDR3 DNA sequence: TGTGCCAGCAGCTTAAATCAGGGGGCAACTAATGAAAAACTGTTTTTT.

V and J are TRBV6-1 and TRBJ1-3; D not certain. This CDR3 has 18 amino acids. V lost 1 base, J lost 0 bases, and 16 bases lay in between. Germline-derived CDR1 and CDR2 are MNHNS and SASEGT. The CDR3 sequence is CASSEGFRVTPSGNTIYF. CDR3 DNA sequence: TGTGCCAGCAGTGAAGGGTTCCGGGTAACTCCCTCTGGAAACACCATATATTTT.

The rearrangement uses TRBV3-1 (or the pseudogene TRBV3-2) and TRBJ2-5, with 11 bases aligning to TRBD2. Trimming took 2 bases from V and 5 from J; bases not matched to a gene: 7. CDR1 LGHDT and CDR2 YNNKEL come from the germline V gene (reference sequence). This CDR3 spans 16 amino acids. Here the CDR3 DNA reads TGTGCCAGCAGCCAAAAAGGGACTAGCGGATTGGAGACCCAGTACTTC. Its translation: CASSQKGTSGLETQYF.

The chain combines TRBV6-6 with TRBJ1-2; 12 bases map to TRBD1. Germline loops: CDR1 MNHNY, CDR2 SVGAGI (reference sequence). J lost 6 bases, V lost 2 bases, and 7 bases had no gene match. The CDR3 is made up of 16 amino acids. CDR3 coding DNA: TGTGCCAGCAGTTACGGGACAGGGGGCCCTGTGGATGGCTACACCTTC. This sequence encodes CASSYGTGGPVDGYTF.

The chain joins TRBV9 to TRBJ2-1; 9 bases fit TRBD2. This CDR3 spans 15 amino acids. Looked up from germline, CDR1 is SGDLS and CDR2 is YYNGEE. V was pared by 4 bases and J by 7 bases, with 9 bases of the junction left unmatched. CDR3 residues: CASSLQTSGLNEQFF. CDR3 bases: TGTGCCAGCAGCCTACAGACTAGCGGACTAAATGAGCAGTTCTTC.